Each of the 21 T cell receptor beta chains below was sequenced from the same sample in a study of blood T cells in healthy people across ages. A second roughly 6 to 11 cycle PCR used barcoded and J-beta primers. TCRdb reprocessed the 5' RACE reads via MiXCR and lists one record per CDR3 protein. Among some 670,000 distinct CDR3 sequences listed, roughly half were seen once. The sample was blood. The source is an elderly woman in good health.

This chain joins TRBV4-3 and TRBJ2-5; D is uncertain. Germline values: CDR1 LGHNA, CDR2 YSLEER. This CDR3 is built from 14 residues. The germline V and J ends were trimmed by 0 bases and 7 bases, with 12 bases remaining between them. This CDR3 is CASSQDFDFGTQYF. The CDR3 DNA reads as TGCGCCAGCAGCCAAGATTTCGACTTTGGGACCCAGTACTTC.

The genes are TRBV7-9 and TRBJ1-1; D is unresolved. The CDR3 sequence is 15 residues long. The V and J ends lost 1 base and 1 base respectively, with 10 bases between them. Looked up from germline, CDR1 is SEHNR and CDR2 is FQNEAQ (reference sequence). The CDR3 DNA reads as TGTGCCAGCAGCTTAGAAGTTCGGCGGAACACTGAAGCTTTCTTT. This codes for CASSLEVRRNTEAFF.

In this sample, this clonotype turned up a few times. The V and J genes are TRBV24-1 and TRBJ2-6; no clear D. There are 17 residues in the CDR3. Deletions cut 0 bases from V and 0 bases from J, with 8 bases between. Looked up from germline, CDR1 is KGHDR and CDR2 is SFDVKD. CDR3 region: CATSDLPRPSGANVLTF. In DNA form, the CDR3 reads TGTGCCACCAGTGATTTGCCCAGACCCTCTGGGGCCAACGTCCTGACTTTC.

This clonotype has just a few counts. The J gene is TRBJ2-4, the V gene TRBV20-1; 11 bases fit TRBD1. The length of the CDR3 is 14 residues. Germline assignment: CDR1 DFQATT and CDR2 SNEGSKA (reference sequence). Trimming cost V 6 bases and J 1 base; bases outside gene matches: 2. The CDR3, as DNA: TGCAGTGCCTGGGACAGGGGGGCCAAAAACATTCAGTACTTC. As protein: CSAWDRGAKNIQYF.

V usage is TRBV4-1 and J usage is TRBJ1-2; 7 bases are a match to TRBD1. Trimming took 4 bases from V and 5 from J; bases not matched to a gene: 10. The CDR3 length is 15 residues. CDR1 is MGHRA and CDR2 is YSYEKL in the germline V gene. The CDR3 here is CASSPGQAYQYGYTF. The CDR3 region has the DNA TGCGCCAGCAGCCCCGGACAGGCTTATCAATATGGCTACACCTTC.

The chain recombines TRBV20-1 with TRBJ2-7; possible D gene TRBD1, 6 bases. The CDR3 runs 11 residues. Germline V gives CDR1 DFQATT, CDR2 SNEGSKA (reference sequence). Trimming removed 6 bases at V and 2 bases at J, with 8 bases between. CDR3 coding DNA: TGCAGTGCGGGGGACACCTACGAGCAGTACTTC. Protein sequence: CSAGDTYEQYF.

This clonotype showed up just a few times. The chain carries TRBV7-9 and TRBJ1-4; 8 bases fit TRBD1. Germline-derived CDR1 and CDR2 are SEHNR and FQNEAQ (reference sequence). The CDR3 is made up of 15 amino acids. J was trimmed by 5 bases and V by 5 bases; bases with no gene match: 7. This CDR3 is CASSPPGQDNEKLFF. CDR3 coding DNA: TGTGCCAGCAGCCCCCCGGGACAGGACAATGAAAAACTGTTTTTT.

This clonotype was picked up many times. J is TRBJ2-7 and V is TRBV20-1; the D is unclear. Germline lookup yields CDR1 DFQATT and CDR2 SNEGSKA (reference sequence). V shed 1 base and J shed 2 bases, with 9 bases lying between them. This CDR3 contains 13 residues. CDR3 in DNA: TGCAGTGCTAGAGTGGGAACTACCTACGAGCAGTACTTC. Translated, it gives CSARVGTTYEQYF.

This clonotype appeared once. CDR3 region: CASSPTGGGSPLHF. The CDR3 bases are TGTGCCAGCAGCCCGACAGGGGGTGGTTCACCCCTCCACTTT. This chain uses TRBV7-9 with TRBJ1-6, with 9 bases aligning to TRBD1. The CDR3 is 14 amino acids. CDR1 is SEHNR and CDR2 is FQNEAQ in the germline V gene (reference sequence). Germline trimming cut 5 bases from V and 9 bases from J; bases unmatched to any gene: 5. The full variable domain, its missing parts supplied by reference TRBV7-9 and TRBJ1-6, is DTGVSQNPRHKITKRGQNVTFRCDPISEHNRLYWYRQTLGQGPEFLTYFQNEAQLEKSRLLSDRFSAERPKGSFSTLEIQRTEQGDSAMYLCASSPTGGGSPLHFGNGTRLTVT.

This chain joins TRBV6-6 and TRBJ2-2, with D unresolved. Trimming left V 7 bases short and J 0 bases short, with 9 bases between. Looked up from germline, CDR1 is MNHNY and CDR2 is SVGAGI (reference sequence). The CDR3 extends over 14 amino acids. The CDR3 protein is CASMSSTNTGELFF. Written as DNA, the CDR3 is TGTGCCAGCATGTCCAGCACGAACACCGGGGAGCTGTTTTTT.

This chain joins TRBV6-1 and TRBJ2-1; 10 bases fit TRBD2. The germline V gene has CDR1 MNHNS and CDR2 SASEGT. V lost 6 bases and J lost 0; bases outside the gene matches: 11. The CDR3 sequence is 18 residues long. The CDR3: CASSHIAGGYPSYNEQFF. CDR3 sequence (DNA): TGTGCCAGCAGCCATATAGCGGGAGGCTACCCCTCCTACAATGAGCAGTTCTTC.

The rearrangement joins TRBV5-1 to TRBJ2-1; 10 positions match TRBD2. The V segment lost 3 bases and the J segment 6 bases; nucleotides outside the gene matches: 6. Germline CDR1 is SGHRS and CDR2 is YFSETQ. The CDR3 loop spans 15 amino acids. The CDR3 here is CASSSLAGDGNEQFF. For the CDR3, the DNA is TGCGCCAGCAGCTCGCTAGCGGGAGACGGCAATGAGCAGTTCTTC.

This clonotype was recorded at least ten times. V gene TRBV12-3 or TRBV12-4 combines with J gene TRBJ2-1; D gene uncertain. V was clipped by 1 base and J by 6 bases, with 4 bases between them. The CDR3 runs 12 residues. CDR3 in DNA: TGTGCCAGCAGTTTAGACGGCAATGAGCAGTTCTTC. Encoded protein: CASSLDGNEQFF.

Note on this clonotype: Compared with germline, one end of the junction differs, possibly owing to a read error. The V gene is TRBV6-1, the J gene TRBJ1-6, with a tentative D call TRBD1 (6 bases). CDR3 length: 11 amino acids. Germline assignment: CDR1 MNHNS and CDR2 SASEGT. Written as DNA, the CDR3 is TGTGCCAGCAACAGGGCGTCACCCCCCCACTTT. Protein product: CASNRASPPHF.

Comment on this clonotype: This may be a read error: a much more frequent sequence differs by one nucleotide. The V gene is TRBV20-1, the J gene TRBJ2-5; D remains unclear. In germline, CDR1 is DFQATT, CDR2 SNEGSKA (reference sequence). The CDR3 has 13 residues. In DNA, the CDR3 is TGCAGTGTTAGAGCCCCAAGCCAAGAGACCCAGTACTTC. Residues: CSVRAPSQETQYF.

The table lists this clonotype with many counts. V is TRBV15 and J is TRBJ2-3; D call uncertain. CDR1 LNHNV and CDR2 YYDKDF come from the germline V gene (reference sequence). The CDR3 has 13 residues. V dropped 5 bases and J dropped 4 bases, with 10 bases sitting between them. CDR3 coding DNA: TGTGCCACCAGCGCCCGGTTTGCAGATACGCAGTATTTT. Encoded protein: CATSARFADTQYF.

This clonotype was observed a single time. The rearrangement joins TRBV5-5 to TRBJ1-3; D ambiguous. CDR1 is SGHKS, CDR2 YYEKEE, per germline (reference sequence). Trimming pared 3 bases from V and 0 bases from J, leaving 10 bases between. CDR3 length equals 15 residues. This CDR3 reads CASSWDYLSGNTIYF. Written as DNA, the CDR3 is TGTGCCAGCAGCTGGGATTACCTCTCTGGAAACACCATATATTTT.

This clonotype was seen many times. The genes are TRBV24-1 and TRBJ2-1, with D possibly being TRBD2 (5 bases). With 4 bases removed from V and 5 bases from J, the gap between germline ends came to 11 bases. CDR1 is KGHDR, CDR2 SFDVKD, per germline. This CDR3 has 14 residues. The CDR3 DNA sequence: TGTGCCACCAGTGACTCCGGGGAGAACAATGAGCAGTTCTTC. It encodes CATSDSGENNEQFF.

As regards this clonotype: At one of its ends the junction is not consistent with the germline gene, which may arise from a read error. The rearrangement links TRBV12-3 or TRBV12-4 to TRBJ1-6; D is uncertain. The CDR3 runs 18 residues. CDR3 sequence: CASSLGREPSSYNSLLHF. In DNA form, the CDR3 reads TGTGCCAGCAGTTTAGGGCGGGAGCCAAGCTCCTATAATTCACTCCTCCACTTT.

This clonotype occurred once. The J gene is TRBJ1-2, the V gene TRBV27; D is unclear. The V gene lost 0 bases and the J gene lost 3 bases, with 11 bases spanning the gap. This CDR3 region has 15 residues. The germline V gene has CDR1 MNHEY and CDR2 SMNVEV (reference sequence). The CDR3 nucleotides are TGTGCCAGCAGTTTATCCCCAGTCCCCCACTATGGCTACACCTTC. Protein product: CASSLSPVPHYGYTF.

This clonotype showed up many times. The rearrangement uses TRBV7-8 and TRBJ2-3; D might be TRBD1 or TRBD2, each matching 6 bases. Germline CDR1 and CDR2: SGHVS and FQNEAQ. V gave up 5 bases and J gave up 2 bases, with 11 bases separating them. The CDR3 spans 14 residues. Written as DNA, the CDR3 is TGTGCCAGCAGCCCGGGGGCGGCCACAGATACGCAGTATTTT. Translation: CASSPGAATDTQYF.